The 12 T cell receptor beta chains given below trace back to one sample, sequenced in a study of blood T cell repertoires in COVID-19. Method: immunoSEQ multiplex PCR; TCRdb's copy keeps in-frame clones and lacks some. Found here are some 200,000 clones, roughly 90% of them singletons; the top ten hold 3.1%. The sequenced material came from PBMCs or T cells enriched from blood (not recorded which). Receptors originate from a woman between 50 and 59 years old in a cohort exposed to, infected with or recovered from COVID-19 (not recorded which).

The chain recombines TRBV2 with TRBJ1-6, with D unclear. The CDR3 runs 16 residues. Germline lookup yields CDR1 SNHLY and CDR2 FYNNEI. Deletions cut 4 bases from V and 9 bases from J, with 19 bases between. CDR3 residues: CASSGGGPRDISPLHF. In DNA form, the CDR3 reads TGTGCCAGCAGTGGTGGTGGCCCCCGGGATATTTCACCCCTCCACTTT.

The chain recombines TRBV2 with TRBJ1-2; D unclear. Germline V gene lookup returns CDR1 SNHLY and CDR2 FYNNEI. The CDR3 totals 13 residues. Trimming took 2 bases from V and 4 from J, leaving 8 bases between them. The CDR3 DNA reads as TGTGCCAGCAGTGAACTTTCCGGCTATGGCTACACCTTC. Its translation: CASSELSGYGYTF.

The J gene is TRBJ1-2, the V gene TRBV27; TRBD1 agrees at 8 bases. The CDR3 length is 17 residues. The V gene end was trimmed by 0 bases and the J gene end by 4 bases; junction bases not matched to a gene: 10. In germline, CDR1 is MNHEY, CDR2 SMNVEV (reference sequence). The CDR3 spells CASSLSGTGTSFYGYTF. CDR3 coding DNA: TGTGCCAGCAGTTTATCCGGGACAGGCACCTCCTTCTATGGCTACACCTTC.

V usage is TRBV10-2 and J usage is TRBJ2-1; D may be TRBD1 (5 bases). CDR1 and CDR2 from the germline V gene are WSHSY and SAAADI. The V end lost 0 bases, the J end lost 6 bases, and 15 bases lay between the germline ends. The CDR3 totals 16 residues. The DNA for the CDR3 is TGCGCCAGCAGTGAGTCAGGCAGGGTTGGGGTCAATGAGCAGTTCTTC. It translates to CASSESGRVGVNEQFF.

V usage is TRBV24-1 and J usage is TRBJ1-2, with 8 bases identical to TRBD1. The CDR3 extends over 12 amino acids. With V trimmed by 6 bases and J by 4 bases, 0 bases remained unmatched. Germline V gives CDR1 KGHDR, CDR2 SFDVKD. The CDR3: CATSTGGYGYTF. CDR3 bases: TGTGCCACCAGTACAGGGGGCTATGGCTACACCTTC.

CDR3 sequence: CASSLAINQPQHF. In nucleotides, the CDR3 is TGTGCCAGCAGCCTCGCTATTAATCAGCCCCAGCATTTT. The chain employs TRBV7-3 and TRBJ1-5; no clear D. V lost 5 bases and J lost 4, with 9 bases in between. CDR1 is SGHTA, CDR2 FQGTGA, per germline. There are 13 residues in the CDR3.

The V call is TRBV12-3 or TRBV12-4, the J call TRBJ2-3; 7 bases fit TRBD1. V dropped 8 bases and J dropped 2; count of bases not matched to a gene: 4. This CDR3 region has 13 residues. CDR3 DNA sequence: TGTGCCAGCCACAGGGGACCCACAGATACGCAGTATTTT. It specifies CASHRGPTDTQYF.

The gene calls are TRBV6-2 or TRBV6-3 and TRBJ2-5; tentative D call: TRBD1 (6 bases). Germline V CDR1 and CDR2: MNHEY, SVGEGT. The V end was cut by 2 bases, the J end by 5 bases, with 18 bases between. The CDR3 spans 16 residues. The CDR3 region is CASSYDVRDTRETQYF. CDR3 in DNA: TGTGCCAGCAGTTACGACGTTCGGGACACCAGGGAGACCCAGTACTTC.

The table lists this clone with a few counts. The chain is built from TRBV9 and TRBJ1-3, with unresolved D. The V end lost 4 bases, the J end lost 8 bases, and 13 bases lay between the germline ends. Germline-derived CDR1 and CDR2 are SGDLS and YYNGEE. This CDR3 contains 13 residues. The CDR3 loop reads CASSRSHSDTIYF. CDR3 in DNA: TGTGCCAGCAGCCGATCTCATTCAGACACCATATATTTT. Complete variable domain (other parts from reference TRBV9 and TRBJ1-3): DSGVTQTPKHLITATGQRVTLRCSPRSGDLSVYWYQQSLDQGLQFLIQYYNGEERAKGNILERFSAQQFPDLHSELNLSSLELGDSALYFCASSRSHSDTIYFGEGSWLTVV.

V is TRBV4-1 and J is TRBJ1-1, with D hard to call. This CDR3 is built from 12 residues. Germline CDR1 MGHRA, CDR2 YSYEKL. V was cut by 0 bases and J by 11 bases, with 10 bases left in between. CDR3 in DNA: TGCGCCAGCAGCCAAGATACCCAGAAGGCTTTCTTT. Its translation is CASSQDTQKAFF.

The chain couples TRBV18 to TRBJ2-3; TRBD1 matches at 12 bases. V gave up 1 base and J gave up 4 bases; unmatched junction bases: 3. The CDR3 loop spans 16 amino acids. Per the germline V gene, CDR1 is KGHSH and CDR2 is LQKENI. The CDR3 sequence is CASSPRGQGAADTQYF. CDR3 bases: TGTGCCAGCTCACCACGGGGACAGGGGGCCGCAGATACGCAGTATTTT.

This clone has a single count. The CDR3 reads CSASVIEGGERGYTF. Written as DNA, the CDR3 is TGCAGTGCTAGTGTAATTGAAGGGGGCGAACGGGGCTACACCTTC. The chain is built from TRBV20-1 and TRBJ1-2, with 7 bases aligning to TRBD1. V lost 3 bases to trimming and J lost 8 bases; unmatched junction nucleotides: 15. The CDR3 has 15 residues. Germline V gives CDR1 DFQATT, CDR2 SNEGSKA (reference sequence).